The 21 T cell receptor beta chains below all came from one sample that was sequenced in a study of blood T cell repertoires in COVID-19. The repertoire was sequenced with immunoSEQ multiplex PCR; TCRdb's copy has only in-frame clones and lacks some. The table shows approximately 28,000 clones, with approximately 84% occurring only once. The sample consisted of peripheral blood. The receptor source for this set is a woman aged 55-70 years with acute or convalescent COVID-19.

This clone appeared a single time. V usage is TRBV6-5 and J usage is TRBJ1-1, with D uncertain. CDR3 length: 14 amino acids. Trimming took off 2 bases at V and 0 bases at J, with 7 bases between the two ends. The V gene's germline CDR1 is MNHEY and CDR2 SVGAGI. The CDR3 spells CASSYEPLNTEAFF. For the CDR3, the DNA is TGTGCCAGCAGTTACGAGCCCCTGAACACTGAAGCTTTCTTT.

The gene calls are TRBV20-1 and TRBJ2-5; TRBD2 is a possible D gene (6 bases). The CDR3 loop spans 10 amino acids. Trimming removed 5 bases at V and 5 bases at J, with 6 bases between. Looked up from germline, CDR1 is DFQATT and CDR2 is SNEGSKA (reference sequence). CDR3 sequence: CSAGGETQYF. As DNA, the CDR3 is TGCAGTGCTGGGGGGGAGACCCAGTACTTC.

This chain joins TRBV27 and TRBJ1-2, with 9 bases matching TRBD1. This CDR3 is 16 amino acids long. Trimming at V came to 7 bases and at J to 7 bases, leaving 16 bases not matched to a gene. Germline V gene lookup returns CDR1 MNHEY and CDR2 SMNVEV (reference sequence). Written as DNA, the CDR3 is TGTGCCAGCACCCAGTTTGTAGGACAGGGGAGAGGTGGCTACACCTTC. Translating gives CASTQFVGQGRGGYTF.

This sequence joins TRBV29-1 and TRBJ1-2; TRBD1 might be the D (5 bases). In germline, CDR1 is SQVTM, CDR2 ANQGSEA. This CDR3 region has 14 residues. V gave up 4 bases and J gave up 6 bases, with 18 bases separating them. CDR3 bases: TGCAGCGTTGTTCCCCTACGGGGGACGGATGGCTACACCTTC. It specifies CSVVPLRGTDGYTF.

V gene TRBV5-1 combines with J gene TRBJ2-2; D gene ambiguous. The germline gives CDR1 SGHRS, CDR2 YFSETQ. The CDR3 is 15 amino acids. Trimming took off 0 bases at V and 1 base at J, with 7 bases between the two ends. The CDR3 DNA follows: TGCGCCAGCAGCTTGGCTACAGTGAACACCGGGGAGCTGTTTTTT. Its translation: CASSLATVNTGELFF.

This chain connects TRBV7-8 to TRBJ1-1; D gene ambiguous. CDR3 length equals 15 residues. Between the trimmed V and J ends, which lost 5 bases and 0 bases, there was a span of 13 bases. Germline V gene data show CDR1 as SGHVS and CDR2 as FQNEAQ. The CDR3 loop reads CASSAFGQMNTEAFF. CDR3 sequence (DNA): TGTGCCAGCAGCGCCTTTGGGCAAATGAACACTGAAGCTTTCTTT. Full variable domain (remainder filled in from reference TRBV7-8 and TRBJ1-1): GAGVSQSPRYKVAKRGQDVALRCDPISGHVSLFWYQQALGQGPEFLTYFQNEAQLDKSGLPSDRFFAERPEGSVSTLKIQRTQQEDSAVYLCASSAFGQMNTEAFFGQGTRLTVV.

J is TRBJ2-1 and V is TRBV9, with D possibly being TRBD2 (5 bases). Germline CDR1 SGDLS, CDR2 YYNGEE. Trimming stripped 0 bases from V and 12 bases from J, with 13 bases between. The CDR3 is 13 residues long. The CDR3 region is CASSVDEGSPQFF. The CDR3 DNA reads as TGTGCCAGCAGCGTAGACGAGGGAAGTCCGCAGTTCTTC.

This clone was detected a few times. The rearrangement joins TRBV5-1 to TRBJ2-7, with 8 bases identical to TRBD2. This CDR3 has 18 amino acids. Germline V CDR1 and CDR2: SGHRS, YFSETQ. Unmatched junction bases numbered 15, after V lost 1 base and J lost 3 bases. The CDR3 is CASSLMGSRGTSFYEQYF. CDR3 coding DNA: TGCGCCAGCAGCTTGATGGGTAGTCGGGGGACTAGTTTCTACGAGCAGTACTTC.

This clone was seen a handful of times. The gene calls are TRBV25-1 and TRBJ1-3; D is ambiguous. The CDR3 length is 14 residues. Germline V gene sequence: CDR1 MGHDK, CDR2 SYGVNS. The V end was cut by 6 bases, the J end by 5 bases, with 14 bases between. The CDR3, as DNA: TGTGCCAGCAGCCATTTCGGAGTAAGAAACACCATATATTTT. It encodes CASSHFGVRNTIYF.

The chain combines TRBV3-1 (or the pseudogene TRBV3-2) with TRBJ1-1; D remains unclear. This CDR3 spans 15 amino acids. V lost 0 bases and J 7 bases, leaving 15 bases between the germline ends. CDR1 LGHDT and CDR2 YNNKEL come from the germline V gene (reference sequence). DNA of the CDR3: TGTGCCAGCAGCCAAGATTTTTCGCAATACAATGAAGCTTTCTTT. Translated: CASSQDFSQYNEAFF.

V and J are TRBV5-5 and TRBJ2-1; tentative D call: TRBD1 (5 bases). Germline V CDR1 and CDR2: SGHKS, YYEKEE (reference sequence). V was pared by 2 bases and J by 0 bases, with 12 bases between. The CDR3 spans 16 residues. CDR3 residues: CASSLWTSSSYNEQFF. Written as DNA, the CDR3 is TGTGCCAGCAGCTTATGGACATCCAGCTCCTACAATGAGCAGTTCTTC.

The genes are TRBV28 and TRBJ1-2, with a weak D call TRBD1 (6 bases). Trimming removed 7 bases from V and 2 bases from J, with 17 bases in between. In germline, CDR1 is MDHEN, CDR2 SYDVKM. This CDR3 spans 15 amino acids. The DNA of the CDR3 is TGTGCCAGCATCCAAGCCGGGGGGCTAAACTATGGCTACACCTTC. Translating gives CASIQAGGLNYGYTF.

CDR3 in amino acids: CASSSAGGSYEQYF. The CDR3 DNA sequence: TGTGCCAGCAGCTCCGCGGGCGGCTCCTACGAGCAGTACTTC. The V call is TRBV7-9, the J call TRBJ2-7; TRBD2 is a possible D gene (5 bases). This CDR3 has 14 residues. Trimming took off 4 bases at V and 0 bases at J, with 10 bases between the two ends. Germline lookup yields CDR1 SEHNR and CDR2 FQNEAQ (reference sequence).

This clone was detected only a few times. The gene calls are TRBV24-1 and TRBJ1-5, with TRBD1 matching over 8 bases. The ends lost 5 bases at V and 5 bases at J; junction bases unmatched: 1. The CDR3 totals 13 residues. Germline-derived CDR1 and CDR2 are KGHDR and SFDVKD. CDR3 nucleotide sequence: TGTGCCACCAGTGCAGGGGGCTATCAGCCCCAGCATTTT. It codes for CATSAGGYQPQHF.

The chain recombines TRBV27 with TRBJ1-1; the D gene is possibly TRBD1 (6 bases). The CDR3 spans 13 residues. Germline V gene data show CDR1 as MNHEY and CDR2 as SMNVEV (reference sequence). Deletions cut 2 bases from V and 11 bases from J, with 15 bases between. The CDR3 nucleotides read TGTGCCAGCAGTTTAGGGGGCCCCAGGAGTGCTTTCTTT. It codes for CASSLGGPRSAFF.

This chain connects TRBV6-2 or TRBV6-3 to TRBJ1-1; D remains unclear. Germline V CDR1 and CDR2: MNHEY, SVGEGT. The CDR3 spans 13 residues. Trimming pared 5 bases from V and 7 bases from J, leaving 14 bases between. In DNA form, the CDR3 reads TGTGCCAGCAGTCGCGAGGGAGGCAATGAAGCTTTCTTT. Residues: CASSREGGNEAFF.

This clone has only one observation. V usage is TRBV30 and J usage is TRBJ1-6, with D unclear. The CDR3 has 14 amino acids. V lost 0 bases to trimming and J lost 8 bases, with 11 bases between them. The germline V gene has CDR1 GTSNPN and CDR2 SVGIG (reference sequence). CDR3 loop: CAWSVLPNDSPLHF. DNA for the CDR3: TGTGCCTGGAGTGTACTACCTAACGATTCACCCCTCCACTTT.

The chain uses TRBV28 and TRBJ1-5, with a weak D call TRBD1 (6 bases). Germline values: CDR1 MDHEN, CDR2 SYDVKM. The V gene lost 6 bases and the J gene lost 1 base, with 13 bases spanning the gap. The CDR3 is 15 residues long. CDR3 sequence: CASRPTGTSNQPQHF. The CDR3 nucleotides are TGTGCCAGCAGACCTACAGGGACCAGCAATCAGCCCCAGCATTTT.

This rearrangement joins TRBV3-1 (or the pseudogene TRBV3-2) to TRBJ2-1; TRBD2 matches at 9 bases. V was pared by 0 bases and J by 5 bases, with 5 bases of the junction left unmatched. The germline gives CDR1 LGHDT, CDR2 YNNKEL (reference sequence). CDR3 size: 16 residues. The CDR3 region has the DNA TGTGCCAGCAGCCAAGATTTGGCGGGGGGGCACAATGAGCAGTTCTTC. Its translation: CASSQDLAGGHNEQFF.

This rearrangement joins TRBV10-3 to TRBJ1-2, with 8 bases fitting TRBD1. Per germline, CDR1 ENHRY and CDR2 SYGVKD. Losses at the gene ends were 4 bases for V and 3 bases for J; bases not matched to a gene: 10. The CDR3 length is 16 residues. In DNA form, the CDR3 reads TGTGCCATCAGTGGGTGGACAGGGCCGGCGGACTATGGCTACACCTTC. This gives the protein CAISGWTGPADYGYTF.

This chain uses TRBV2 with TRBJ1-4, with D tentatively TRBD1 (5 bases). Germline V CDR1 and CDR2: SNHLY, FYNNEI. The CDR3 loop spans 16 amino acids. Trimming stripped 6 bases from V and 0 bases from J, with 14 bases between. The CDR3 spells CASSPLGGATNEKLFF. CDR3 coding DNA: TGTGCCAGCAGCCCCCTCGGGGGGGCAACTAATGAAAAACTGTTTTTT.